Below, 32 T cell receptor beta chains from the same sample are listed, as sequenced in a study of OX40 agonist ivuxolimab in advanced cancers. Data came from immunoSEQ multiplex PCR; TCRdb stores just in-frame clones and leaves some out. The sample carries just under 75,000 clones, more than 85% recorded once. The sequences come from CD4+ or CD8+ T cells sorted from blood, collected in a trial of the OX40 agonist ivuxolimab. These receptors originate from an adult with an advanced solid tumor such as melanoma, head and neck, liver or kidney cancer.

This clone was seen just once. The chain carries TRBV11-2 and TRBJ1-5; D gene unclear. This CDR3 spans 13 amino acids. Trimming stripped 5 bases from V and 8 bases from J, with 13 bases between. Germline CDR1 and CDR2: SGHAT and FQNNGV. This chain's CDR3 is CASSRSDDEPQHF. CDR3 coding DNA: TGTGCCAGCAGCAGGAGTGATGACGAGCCCCAGCATTTT.

J is TRBJ1-1 and V is TRBV13; 7 nucleotides align to TRBD1. The germline V gene encodes CDR1 PRHDT and CDR2 FYEKMQ (reference sequence). The CDR3 totals 15 residues. V lost 5 bases, J lost 1 base, and 7 bases stayed unmatched. CDR3 sequence reads: CASSNPYRGNTEAFF. CDR3 nucleotides: TGTGCCAGCAGCAACCCCTACAGGGGGAACACTGAAGCTTTCTTT.

The rearrangement joins TRBV5-5 to TRBJ2-5, with D hard to call. Germline CDR1 is SGHKS and CDR2 is YYEKEE (reference sequence). The CDR3 has 12 amino acids. Trimming took 0 bases from V and 5 from J, leaving 5 bases between them. CDR3 DNA sequence: TGTGCCAGCAGCTTGGAGCAGGAGACCCAGTACTTC. Amino acids: CASSLEQETQYF. Looking up the rest from reference TRBV5-5 and TRBJ2-5 gives the full variable domain: DAGVTQSPTHLIKTRGQQVTLRCSPISGHKSVSWYQQVLGQGPQFIFQYYEKEERGRGNFPDRFSARQFPNYSSELNVNALLLGDSALYLCASSLEQETQYFGPGTRLLVL.

This rearrangement joins TRBV10-3 to TRBJ1-1; 8 positions match TRBD1. V shed 10 bases, J shed 4 bases, and the junction held 11 bases outside the gene matches. Germline values: CDR1 ENHRY, CDR2 SYGVKD. The CDR3 extends over 14 amino acids. The chain's CDR3 is CATCNRGSGTEAFF. Written as DNA, the CDR3 is TGTGCCACTTGCAACAGGGGGAGTGGCACTGAAGCTTTCTTT.

The CDR3, as DNA: TGTGCCAGTAAGCTTGACGCATCAGATACGCAGTATTTT. Translated, it gives CASKLDASDTQYF. V and J are TRBV19 and TRBJ2-3; D uncertain. Germline CDR1 and CDR2: LNHDA and SQIVND (reference sequence). The V end was cut by 7 bases, the J end by 4 bases, with 12 bases between. The CDR3 has 13 residues.

This sequence joins TRBV28 and TRBJ2-1, with D perhaps TRBD2 (5 bases). Germline CDR1 is MDHEN and CDR2 is SYDVKM. V was shortened by 3 bases and J by 5 bases, with 11 bases between the two germline ends. The CDR3 runs to 14 residues. CDR3 DNA sequence: TGTGCCAGCAGTTTCGGCGGAGGCCACAATGAGCAGTTCTTC. Translation: CASSFGGGHNEQFF.

The CDR3 DNA is TGTGCCAGCAGCTTACAGGGGGGCACTGAAGCTTTCTTT. Translation gives CASSLQGGTEAFF. The chain links TRBV11-3 to TRBJ1-1, with 7 bases that match TRBD1. The CDR3 consists of 13 residues. Losses at the gene ends were 2 bases for V and 4 bases for J; bases not matched to a gene: 1. Looked up from germline, CDR1 is SGHNT and CDR2 is YENEEA.

This clone was observed a few times. V and J are TRBV11-3 and TRBJ1-2; D ambiguous. Germline-derived CDR1 and CDR2 are SGHNT and YENEEA. Trimming pared 5 bases from V and 6 bases from J, leaving 13 bases between. This CDR3 has 13 residues. As DNA, the CDR3 is TGTGCCAGCAGCCCAACTGAGGGCCATGGCTACACCTTC. It is translated as CASSPTEGHGYTF.

This chain uses TRBV18 with TRBJ2-7; the D is unclear. The germline CDR1 and CDR2 sequences are KGHSH and LQKENI. Deletions cut 8 bases from V and 2 bases from J, with 13 bases between. This CDR3 is built from 13 residues. The CDR3 DNA reads as TGTGCCAGCCGATTGGGCAGCGCCTACGAGCAGTACTTC. It codes for CASRLGSAYEQYF.

The V gene is TRBV5-1, the J gene TRBJ2-1; 11 bases match TRBD2. This CDR3 has 16 amino acids. J lost 4 bases, V lost 4 bases, and 7 bases had no gene match. The germline CDR1 and CDR2 sequences are SGHRS and YFSETQ. CDR3 bases: TGCGCCAGCAGCGAATCCGGGACTAGCGGATACAATGAGCAGTTCTTC. Translation gives CASSESGTSGYNEQFF.

This chain connects TRBV5-1 to TRBJ2-1; 14 bases agree with TRBD2. Trimming took 2 bases from V and 8 from J; bases not matched to a gene: 6. Looked up from germline, CDR1 is SGHRS and CDR2 is YFSETQ. The CDR3 consists of 16 residues. CDR3 DNA: TGCGCCAGCAGCTTCCGGGGGACTAGCGGGAGAGATGAGCAGTTCTTC. Translation gives CASSFRGTSGRDEQFF.

This CDR3 reads CASSVGGVSEQFF. CDR3 DNA: TGTGCCAGCAGCGTAGGGGGAGTCAGTGAGCAGTTCTTC. The chain employs TRBV9 and TRBJ2-1; D is possibly TRBD2 (5 bases). The CDR3 runs 13 residues. V lost 0 bases and J lost 9, with 10 bases in between. Per the germline V gene, CDR1 is SGDLS and CDR2 is YYNGEE.

The chain combines TRBV19 with TRBJ2-7; TRBD2 is a possible D gene (6 bases). This CDR3 has 13 residues. The germline gives CDR1 LNHDA, CDR2 SQIVND (reference sequence). Trimming removed 4 bases at V and 12 bases at J, with 19 bases between. The CDR3 protein is CASSTRGGTLAYF. The CDR3 DNA reads TGTGCCAGTAGTACCCGAGGAGGGACCTTAGCGTACTTC.

This chain connects TRBV11-3 to TRBJ1-4, with D hard to call. Germline-derived CDR1 and CDR2 are SGHNT and YENEEA. This CDR3 has 16 residues. Trimming pared 4 bases from V and 4 bases from J, leaving 16 bases between. CDR3 loop: CASSYRVAEDNEKLFF. DNA of the CDR3: TGTGCCAGCAGCTACCGGGTCGCTGAGGATAATGAAAAACTGTTTTTT.

This clone was observed a single time. This chain uses TRBV5-1 with TRBJ2-3; D perhaps matches TRBD1 (5 bases). Germline CDR1 is SGHRS and CDR2 is YFSETQ. The CDR3 runs to 17 residues. Trimming left V 4 bases short and J 0 bases short, with 18 bases between. CDR3 amino acids: CASSPGWSRESTDTQYF. The CDR3 DNA reads as TGCGCCAGCAGCCCAGGATGGAGCAGGGAAAGCACAGATACGCAGTATTTT. Full variable domain (rest looked up from reference TRBV5-1 and TRBJ2-3): KAGVTQTPRYLIKTRGQQVTLSCSPISGHRSVSWYQQTPGQGLQFLFEYFSETQRNKGNFPGRFSGRQFSNSRSEMNVSTLELGDSALYLCASSPGWSRESTDTQYFGPGTRLTVL.

V usage is TRBV18 and J usage is TRBJ2-1, with 7 positions matching TRBD2. Germline CDR1 reads KGHSH; CDR2 reads LQKENI. The CDR3 spans 17 residues. V was clipped by 3 bases and J by 2 bases; unmatched bases: 10. CDR3 protein: CASSPISAGAAYNEQFF. CDR3 coding DNA: TGTGCCAGCTCACCGATATCGGCGGGAGCCGCCTACAATGAGCAGTTCTTC.

For this clone: The same CDR3 also results from other DNA sequences found in this sample. V is TRBV18 and J is TRBJ2-7; D is possibly TRBD1 (6 bases). The ends were cut back, 6 bases at V and 0 bases at J, with 9 bases in the middle. The CDR3 covers 13 residues. CDR1 and CDR2 (germline): KGHSH, LQKENI. The CDR3 region has the DNA TGTGCCAGCTCCACAGGGAGCTCCTACGAGCAGTACTTC. This encodes CASSTGSSYEQYF.

The V gene is TRBV10-3, the J gene TRBJ2-1; 13 nucleotides line up with TRBD2. Per the germline V gene, CDR1 is ENHRY and CDR2 is SYGVKD. The CDR3 spans 15 residues. V dropped 6 bases and J dropped 8; count of bases not matched to a gene: 7. The chain's CDR3 is CAIRTGTSGKDEQFF. The CDR3 DNA sequence: TGTGCCATCAGAACCGGGACTAGCGGGAAAGATGAGCAGTTCTTC.

The gene calls are TRBV19 and TRBJ2-3; perhaps TRBD2 as D (5 bases). Germline CDR1 is LNHDA and CDR2 is SQIVND (reference sequence). This CDR3 region has 14 residues. With 8 bases removed from V and 3 bases from J, the gap between germline ends came to 15 bases. CDR3 sequence reads: CASSLNPGTDTQYF. CDR3 bases: TGTGCCAGTTCCCTCAATCCGGGAACAGATACGCAGTATTTT.

The J gene is TRBJ1-1, the V gene TRBV2, with D perhaps TRBD1 (5 bases). The germline CDR1 and CDR2 sequences are SNHLY and FYNNEI. This CDR3 is 15 amino acids long. The V end lost 1 base, the J end lost 4 bases, and 13 bases lay between the germline ends. In nucleotides, the CDR3 is TGTGCCAGCAGTGAAGTCGGCAGGGATATCACTGAAGCTTTCTTT. This translates into CASSEVGRDITEAFF.

V usage is TRBV9 and J usage is TRBJ2-5; possible D gene TRBD1, 6 bases. In germline, CDR1 is SGDLS, CDR2 YYNGEE. Trimming cost V 0 bases and J 3 bases, with 9 bases left between them. This CDR3 is 14 amino acids long. The CDR3 spells CASSVGQAKETQYF. The CDR3 nucleotides read TGTGCCAGCAGCGTAGGACAGGCGAAAGAGACCCAGTACTTC.

The chain carries TRBV6-1 and TRBJ2-7; 9 nucleotides agree with TRBD1. The CDR3 consists of 13 residues. Trimming cost V 7 bases and J 5 bases; bases outside gene matches: 6. Germline lookup yields CDR1 MNHNS and CDR2 SASEGT. The CDR3 sequence: CASNAGQGHEQYF. The CDR3 DNA reads TGTGCCAGCAACGCGGGACAGGGCCACGAGCAGTACTTC.

The CDR3: CASSYGGSRAGELFF. Here the CDR3 DNA reads TGTGCCAGCAGTTATGGGGGAAGTCGTGCCGGGGAGCTGTTTTTT. The rearrangement joins TRBV6-6 to TRBJ2-2, with D perhaps being TRBD1 or TRBD2 (5 bases each). From germline, CDR1 is MNHNY and CDR2 SVGAGI (reference sequence). The CDR3 sequence is 15 residues long. Deletions cut 3 bases from V and 6 bases from J, with 14 bases between.

The chain couples TRBV19 to TRBJ1-2; D is ambiguous. V lost 3 bases and J 4 bases, leaving 9 bases between the germline ends. Germline CDR1 reads LNHDA; CDR2 reads SQIVND (reference sequence). This CDR3 region has 13 residues. The CDR3: CASSMKPAYGYTF. The CDR3 nucleotides read TGTGCCAGTAGTATGAAACCGGCCTATGGCTACACCTTC.

V and J are TRBV15 and TRBJ2-7, with a possible D match to TRBD1 (5 bases). CDR3 length equals 14 residues. V was pared by 0 bases and J by 6 bases, with 12 bases between. CDR1 LNHNV and CDR2 YYDKDF come from the germline V gene (reference sequence). The CDR3 sequence: CATSRELGVPEQYF. The CDR3 DNA is TGTGCCACCAGCAGAGAATTAGGGGTTCCCGAGCAGTACTTC.

The chain has TRBV20-1 and TRBJ2-3; D not certain. The CDR3 contains 11 residues. From germline, CDR1 is DFQATT and CDR2 SNEGSKA (reference sequence). Between the trimmed V and J ends, which lost 2 bases and 0 bases, there was a span of 0 bases. The CDR3 sequence: CSARSTDTQYF. The CDR3 DNA follows: TGCAGTGCTAGAAGCACAGATACGCAGTATTTT.

J is TRBJ2-1 and V is TRBV5-4; TRBD2 aligns across 9 bases. Per the germline V gene, CDR1 is SGHNT and CDR2 is YYREEE (reference sequence). The CDR3 covers 20 residues. V lost 0 bases, J lost 0 bases, and 13 bases stayed unmatched. CDR3 DNA sequence: TGTGCCAGCAGCTTGGTTGGTCTAGCGGGAAATATCGGCTCCTACAATGAGCAGTTCTTC. Protein: CASSLVGLAGNIGSYNEQFF.

CDR3: CASSIDSYGYTF. The CDR3 DNA is TGTGCCAGCAGCATAGACAGCTATGGCTACACCTTC. The V gene is TRBV5-4, the J gene TRBJ1-2; D is perhaps TRBD1 (5 bases). CDR1 and CDR2 from the germline V gene are SGHNT and YYREEE (reference sequence). The germline V and J ends were trimmed by 4 bases and 4 bases, with 8 bases remaining between them. CDR3 size: 12 residues. Together with reference TRBV5-4 and TRBJ1-2, the CDR3 gives the full variable domain: ETGVTQSPTHLIKTRGQQVTLRCSSQSGHNTVSWYQQALGQGPQFIFQYYREEENGRGNFPPRFSGLQFPNYSSELNVNALELDDSALYLCASSIDSYGYTFGSGTRLTVV.

This rearrangement joins TRBV18 to TRBJ2-5; 10 bases line up with TRBD2. Per germline, CDR1 KGHSH and CDR2 LQKENI. V was clipped by 2 bases and J by 5 bases; unmatched bases: 8. This CDR3 has 16 residues. The chain's CDR3 is CASSPRLAGARETQYF. The CDR3, as DNA: TGTGCCAGCTCACCAAGGCTAGCGGGAGCTCGTGAGACCCAGTACTTC.

The chain has TRBV5-1 and TRBJ2-7, with TRBD2 matching 9 bases. V lost 5 bases and J lost 0; bases outside the gene matches: 6. CDR3 length equals 15 residues. Per the germline V gene, CDR1 is SGHRS and CDR2 is YFSETQ. In nucleotides, the CDR3 is TGCGCCAGCAGTCTCGGACTAGCGAGCTCCTACGAGCAGTACTTC. As protein: CASSLGLASSYEQYF.

V is TRBV14 and J is TRBJ2-1, with TRBD2 matching over 8 bases. CDR3 size: 17 residues. The V and J ends lost 1 base and 8 bases, in that order; junction bases with no gene match: 13. The germline V gene has CDR1 SGHDN and CDR2 FVKESK. The CDR3 region has the DNA TGTGCCAGCAGCCAAGGACGTGGGGCGGGAGGCACGTATGAGCAGTTCTTC. Residues: CASSQGRGAGGTYEQFF.

This chain uses TRBV5-6 with TRBJ2-1; the D is unclear. Trimming shortened V by 0 bases and J by 4 bases, and 14 bases separated the two germline ends. This CDR3 is built from 16 residues. Germline lookup yields CDR1 SGHDT and CDR2 YYEEEE. The DNA of the CDR3 is TGTGCCAGCAGCTTGGAAGTAGGCGCGGTTTACAATGAGCAGTTCTTC. Translated: CASSLEVGAVYNEQFF.